Listed below are T cell receptor beta chains from one sample, sequenced in a study of cytotoxic CD8 clonotypes in ibrutinib-treated CLL. Assay: immunoSEQ multiplex PCR; the TCRdb copy retains only in-frame clones and omits some. The sample comprises tens of thousands of clones, 65% to 75% of which are singletons, and 40% to 45% rests with the top ten. Sequencing was performed on PBMCs, taken after 12 months of ibrutinib treatment. The receptors here all came from a human donor with chronic lymphocytic leukemia. Each CDR3 is given with its conserved first and last residue. The D gene is left open where the match is weak. Size is omitted from some rows. Given values are once, few, many or a class for expanded clones.

v_gene	j_gene	d_gene	abundance	CDR3nt	CDR3aa
TRBV5-4	TRBJ2-2	NA	NA	TGTGCCAGCACCCTGGGGCAGTCGGACACCGGGGAGCTGTTTTTT	CASTLGQSDTGELFF
TRBV27	TRBJ2-6	NA	NA	TGTGCCAGCAGGGACCTCTATGGGGCCAACGTCCTGACTTTC	CASRDLYGANVLTF
TRBV6-1	TRBJ2-2	NA	few	TGTGCCAGCAGTGAAGCCTTGAGCGCCTACACCGGGGAGCTGTTTTTT	CASSEALSAYTGELFF
TRBV10-2	TRBJ2-7	NA	NA	TGCGCCAGCAGTGATAGTACCCCCTACGAGCAGTACTTC	CASSDSTPYEQYF
TRBV5-4	TRBJ2-5	NA	NA	TGTGCCAGCAGCTTGGTGGGGGGCCAAGAGACCCAGTACTTC	CASSLVGGQETQYF
TRBV30	TRBJ2-7	NA	few	TGTGCCTGGAGTGGGACAGCCTACGAGCAGTACTTC	CAWSGTAYEQYF
TRBV9	TRBJ2-2	NA	NA	TGTGCCAGCAGCACCTGGGACGGGCCGGCCGGGGAGCTGTTTTTT	CASSTWDGPAGELFF
TRBV6-6	TRBJ2-3	NA	NA	TGTGCCAGCAGCGGGGGCCAGGGGTTCACAGATACGCAGTATTTT	CASSGGQGFTDTQYF
TRBV6-6	TRBJ2-3	NA	NA	TGTGCCAGCAGTTACTTAGTGGACACAGATACGCAGTATTTT	CASSYLVDTDTQYF
TRBV20-1	TRBJ2-7	NA	NA	TGCAGTGTCCCGAGAAACCACGAGCAGTACTTC	CSVPRNHEQYF
TRBV5-1	TRBJ2-1	NA	NA	TGCGCCAGCAGCTGGAGCGTTTCCCCGTACAATGAGCAGTTCTTC	CASSWSVSPYNEQFF
TRBV30	TRBJ1-2	NA	few	TGTGCCTGGAGTGTTAGAGGGAACTATGGCTACACCTTC	CAWSVRGNYGYTF
TRBV18	TRBJ2-7	TRBD2	NA	TGTGCCAGCTCACCAACCGGGACTAGCAACTACGAGCAGTACTTC	CASSPTGTSNYEQYF
TRBV9	TRBJ2-3	NA	NA	TGTGCCAGCAGCTCACTAGCCCAGGGGGGCGATACGCAGTATTTT	CASSSLAQGGDTQYF
TRBV10-3	TRBJ1-4	NA	NA	TGTGCCAGCAGACAGGAGCTCTTGTCTGAAAAACTGTTTTTT	CASRQELLSEKLFF
TRBV5-4	TRBJ1-2	NA	NA	TGTGCCGGAGGGTCCGGGGCTGACTATGGCTACACCTTC	CAGGSGADYGYTF
TRBV7-6	TRBJ2-2	NA	NA	TGTGCCAGCAGCCGAATTCCGATCCGGAGGGGGAGGGAATTGACCGGGGAGCTGTTTTTT	CASSRIPIRRGRELTGELFF
TRBV28	TRBJ2-3	NA	NA	TGTGCCAGCAGTCCTCGTACAGATACGCAGTATTTT	CASSPRTDTQYF
TRBV2	TRBJ1-2	TRBD1	few	TGTGCCAGCAGCGACAGGGTAGATGGCTACACCTTC	CASSDRVDGYTF
TRBV25-1	TRBJ1-2	NA	few	TGTGCCAGCAGTGAAGATCCCTTCCCCGGAGGCTACACCTTC	CASSEDPFPGGYTF
TRBV9	TRBJ2-4	NA	NA	TGTGCCAGCAGCGTAGTGCCTAGCACAAACATTCAGTACTTC	CASSVVPSTNIQYF
TRBV19	TRBJ1-1	NA	NA	TGTGCCAGTAGTGGTTCGGGGGCGAGGACTGAAGCTTTCTTT	CASSGSGARTEAFF
TRBV7-3	TRBJ2-7	TRBD1	NA	TGTGCCAGCAGCTCGACCGGGACAGTCTCCTACGAGCAGTACTTC	CASSSTGTVSYEQYF
TRBV7-9	TRBJ2-7	NA	few	TGTGCCAGCGGGGCGAGGGACGCGACCGAGCAGTACTTC	CASGARDATEQYF
TRBV9	TRBJ2-6	NA	NA	TGTGCCAGCAGCCTCACCGGGGGTGCTGGGGCCAACGTCCTGACTTTC	CASSLTGGAGANVLTF
TRBV27	TRBJ2-7	TRBD1	NA	TGTGCCAGCAGCGTCCGGACAGGGGTCGACGAGCAGTACTTC	CASSVRTGVDEQYF
TRBV5-1	TRBJ2-2	NA	few	TGCGCCAGCTCGTACACCGGGGAGCTGTTTTTT	CASSYTGELFF
TRBV28	TRBJ2-3	NA	NA	TGTGCCAGCAGTGCCGTGACAGATACGCAGTATTTT	CASSAVTDTQYF
TRBV19	TRBJ2-7	TRBD2	once	TGTGCCAGTAGTAGGGGTGCTAGCGGGAGCTACGAGCAGTACTTC	CASSRGASGSYEQYF
TRBV7-8	TRBJ2-5	NA	NA	TGTGCCAGCAGCCTCCAGGGGCAGCAGGAGACCCAGTACTTC	CASSLQGQQETQYF
TRBV7-9	TRBJ2-1	TRBD1	few	TGTGCCAGCAGCCCAGACCAGGGGGCGGACAATGAGCAGTTCTTC	CASSPDQGADNEQFF
TRBV7-2	TRBJ2-1	TRBD2	NA	TGTGCCAGCAGCTACCCGACTAGCGGCTACAATGAGCAGTTCTTC	CASSYPTSGYNEQFF
TRBV9	TRBJ1-4	NA	NA	TGTGCCAGCAGCGTAGGGGGCTTAACGGAGGAAAAACTGTTTTTT	CASSVGGLTEEKLFF
TRBV6-1	TRBJ2-5	NA	NA	TGTGCCAGCACCTGGGAGACCCAGTACTTC	CASTWETQYF
TRBV9	TRBJ2-7	NA	NA	TGTGCCAGCAGCGTAGGGGCTAGCTCCTACGAGCAGTACTTC	CASSVGASSYEQYF
TRBV7-3	TRBJ2-3	NA	few	TGTGCCAGCAGCAATACAGATACGCAGTATTTT	CASSNTDTQYF
TRBV30	TRBJ2-7	NA	NA	TGTGCCACCGACCGAAGGTACGAGCAGTACTTC	CATDRRYEQYF
TRBV20-1	TRBJ1-5	NA	NA	TGCAGTGCTGGCCCCGATCAGCCCCAGCATTTT	CSAGPDQPQHF
TRBV11-2	TRBJ1-2	NA	NA	TGTGCCAGCAGCTCACCCCTCTCCCAGGACTATGGCTACACCTTC	CASSSPLSQDYGYTF
TRBV28	TRBJ2-4	TRBD2	NA	TGTGCCAGCAGTTTATTCCCCGGGAGGGCCCCAAACATTCAGTACTTC	CASSLFPGRAPNIQYF
TRBV29-1	TRBJ2-7	TRBD2	NA	TGCAGCGTTGGAGGCGGGAGGGGGTACGAGCAGTACTTC	CSVGGGRGYEQYF